The rows below give T cell receptor beta chains drawn from one sample of a study of shared clonotypes between healthy human individuals. Libraries were prepared by immunoSEQ multiplex PCR; TCRdb keeps only in-frame clonotypes and omits some of them. This table holds approximately 2,300,000 clones, less than 95% found once. Material for sequencing was naive CD4+ T cells from PBMCs. The source is a young man in good health. Some clones in this sample may be carry-over from other donors' samples. The CDR3 runs from the conserved cysteine through the conserved F or W. A D gene is named only where the DNA matches it firmly. Expanded clones get a size class; other rows say once, few or many, or leave the size out.

CDR3 DNA: TGTGCCAGCAGCTACTCTGGTGAGCAGTTCTTC
CDR3 protein: CASSYSGEQFF
J gene: TRBJ2-1
D gene: -
V gene: TRBV6-6
clone size: -

CDR3 DNA: TGTGCCAGCAGCGTGACTAGCACAGATACGCAGTATTTT
CDR3 protein: CASSVTSTDTQYF
J gene: TRBJ2-3
D gene: -
V gene: TRBV9
clone size: -

CDR3 DNA: TGCAGCGTTGGGAGCGGGAGTGCAGATACGCAGTATTTT
CDR3 protein: CSVGSGSADTQYF
J gene: TRBJ2-3
D gene: TRBD2
V gene: TRBV29-1
clone size: -

CDR3 DNA: TGTGCCAGCAGCTTATCTAGCGGGAGTCCTCAACAGTTCTTC
CDR3 protein: CASSLSSGSPQQFF
J gene: TRBJ2-1
D gene: TRBD2
V gene: TRBV7-9
clone size: -

CDR3 DNA: TGTGCCAGCAGTGACTTTGCCGGGGCCACCGGGGAGCTGTTTTTT
CDR3 protein: CASSDFAGATGELFF
J gene: TRBJ2-2
D gene: -
V gene: TRBV27
clone size: -

CDR3 DNA: TGTGCCAGTTCCGAAAGGGAGACCCAGTACTTC
CDR3 protein: CASSERETQYF
J gene: TRBJ2-5
D gene: -
V gene: TRBV19
clone size: once

CDR3 DNA: TGTGCCAGCAGCTCCCGGGACAGGGGTGATTCACCCCTCCACTTT
CDR3 protein: CASSSRDRGDSPLHF
J gene: TRBJ1-6
D gene: TRBD1
V gene: TRBV7-9
clone size: -

CDR3 DNA: TGTGCCAGCAGTAGGCTCGGGGGTTCGAACACCGGGGAGCTGTTTTTT
CDR3 protein: CASSRLGGSNTGELFF
J gene: TRBJ2-2
D gene: -
V gene: TRBV9
clone size: -

CDR3 DNA: TGTGCCAGCAGCACAGAGGGTGCCGGAAACACCATATATTTT
CDR3 protein: CASSTEGAGNTIYF
J gene: TRBJ1-3
D gene: -
V gene: TRBV7-9
clone size: -

CDR3 DNA: TGTGCCAGCAGTCGAGGGACAGGGGTAGATGAGCAGTTCTTC
CDR3 protein: CASSRGTGVDEQFF
J gene: TRBJ2-1
D gene: TRBD1
V gene: TRBV7-7
clone size: once

CDR3 DNA: TGTGCCATCACCTGGTCGAGGGAGGACACTGAAGCTTTCTTT
CDR3 protein: CAITWSREDTEAFF
J gene: TRBJ1-1
D gene: -
V gene: TRBV6-6
clone size: -

CDR3 DNA: TGCGCCAGCAGCTTGGAAGCGGGAGGAGCAGATACGCAGTATTTT
CDR3 protein: CASSLEAGGADTQYF
J gene: TRBJ2-3
D gene: TRBD2
V gene: TRBV5-1
clone size: once

CDR3 DNA: TGTGCCAGCAGCGTAGGGGGGACAGGGGTGGAGACCCAGTACTTC
CDR3 protein: CASSVGGTGVETQYF
J gene: TRBJ2-5
D gene: TRBD1
V gene: TRBV9
clone size: -

CDR3 DNA: TGCGCCAGCCGCCGGGAGGGCGGCTACGAGCAGTACTTC
CDR3 protein: CASRREGGYEQYF
J gene: TRBJ2-7
D gene: TRBD2
V gene: TRBV5-1
clone size: -

CDR3 DNA: TGTGCCAGCAGTTCCTTAGCGGGAGGGCCTGTTGAGCAGTTCTTC
CDR3 protein: CASSSLAGGPVEQFF
J gene: TRBJ2-1
D gene: TRBD2
V gene: TRBV2
clone size: -

CDR3 DNA: TGTGCCAGCAGTTCCCAGGGTCTCGGTGGCTACACCTTC
CDR3 protein: CASSSQGLGGYTF
J gene: TRBJ1-2
D gene: -
V gene: TRBV28
clone size: once

CDR3 DNA: TGTGCCAGCTCACCACTCCAGACACCCCAAGAGACCCAGTACTTC
CDR3 protein: CASSPLQTPQETQYF
J gene: TRBJ2-5
D gene: -
V gene: TRBV18
clone size: -

CDR3 DNA: TGTGCCACCAGCAGAGCTTCGCTCTGGGGCACAGATACGCAGTATTTT
CDR3 protein: CATSRASLWGTDTQYF
J gene: TRBJ2-3
D gene: -
V gene: TRBV15
clone size: -

CDR3 DNA: TGTGCCAGCAGTGTATGGACAGGCAATCAGCCCCAGCATTTT
CDR3 protein: CASSVWTGNQPQHF
J gene: TRBJ1-5
D gene: -
V gene: TRBV28
clone size: few

CDR3 DNA: TGTGCCAGCAGTTCCGTCGGCGGTCTCACTGGTCAGCCCCAGCATTTT
CDR3 protein: CASSSVGGLTGQPQHF
J gene: TRBJ1-5
D gene: -
V gene: TRBV28
clone size: -

CDR3 DNA: TGTGCCATCAGCCCCCGAGTGGGATTGTGGGAGCAGTACTTC
CDR3 protein: CAISPRVGLWEQYF
J gene: TRBJ2-7
D gene: -
V gene: TRBV10-3
clone size: -

CDR3 DNA: TGTGCCAGCAGCTTATACCGCGCAGATACGCAGTATTTT
CDR3 protein: CASSLYRADTQYF
J gene: TRBJ2-3
D gene: -
V gene: TRBV5-8
clone size: -

CDR3 DNA: TGCGCCAGCAGCCACCTACTGGGCAAGCGGGAGGACATCTACGAGCAGTACTTC
CDR3 protein: CASSHLLGKREDIYEQYF
J gene: TRBJ2-7
D gene: TRBD2
V gene: TRBV4-1
clone size: once

CDR3 DNA: TGTGCCTGGTCTCTAGACAGGGGAACGGGCACCATATATTTT
CDR3 protein: CAWSLDRGTGTIYF
J gene: TRBJ1-3
D gene: TRBD1
V gene: TRBV30
clone size: -

CDR3 DNA: TGTGCCATCTGGGCGGGCTCGAACACTGAAGCTTTCTTT
CDR3 protein: CAIWAGSNTEAFF
J gene: TRBJ1-1
D gene: -
V gene: TRBV10-3
clone size: -

CDR3 DNA: TGTGCCAGCGAGGCCCACCCGGGGGGAGGGGGGACTGAAGCTTTCTTT
CDR3 protein: CASEAHPGGGGTEAFF
J gene: TRBJ1-1
D gene: -
V gene: TRBV11-2
clone size: once

CDR3 DNA: TGTGCCAGCAGTGATCCCTACGACAGGGGGCTAAGGGGAAAGCAAGAGACCCAGTACTTC
CDR3 protein: CASSDPYDRGLRGKQETQYF
J gene: TRBJ2-5
D gene: TRBD1
V gene: TRBV2
clone size: -

CDR3 DNA: TGCGCCAGCAGCTTGGCCAAGGGGGACTACGAGCAGTACTTC
CDR3 protein: CASSLAKGDYEQYF
J gene: TRBJ2-7
D gene: -
V gene: TRBV5-1
clone size: -

CDR3 DNA: TGTGCCAGCAGCGGGCCAGAACAAGAGACCCAGTACTTC
CDR3 protein: CASSGPEQETQYF
J gene: TRBJ2-5
D gene: -
V gene: TRBV5-4
clone size: -

CDR3 DNA: TGTGCCAGCAGGAGCGGGACTAGCGGTTCCCTTAGCACAGATACGCAGTATTTT
CDR3 protein: CASRSGTSGSLSTDTQYF
J gene: TRBJ2-3
D gene: TRBD2
V gene: TRBV5-4
clone size: -

CDR3 DNA: TGTGCCTGGAGTGCAGGGACTAATCAGCCCCAGCATTTT
CDR3 protein: CAWSAGTNQPQHF
J gene: TRBJ1-5
D gene: -
V gene: TRBV30
clone size: -

CDR3 DNA: TGTGCCAGCAGCGTACCCACCGGGGAGCTGTTTTTT
CDR3 protein: CASSVPTGELFF
J gene: TRBJ2-2
D gene: -
V gene: TRBV9
clone size: -

CDR3 DNA: TGTGCCATCAGCTTATCGAGGCAGGGATTTTACAATGAGCAGTTCTTC
CDR3 protein: CAISLSRQGFYNEQFF
J gene: TRBJ2-1
D gene: -
V gene: TRBV10-3
clone size: -

CDR3 DNA: TGCAGCGTTCGAGGGAGGGTCACAGATACGCAGTATTTT
CDR3 protein: CSVRGRVTDTQYF
J gene: TRBJ2-3
D gene: TRBD2
V gene: TRBV29-1
clone size: -

CDR3 DNA: TGCGCCAGCAGCTTGGCAGGGCTCGTTGGCTATGGCTACACCTTC
CDR3 protein: CASSLAGLVGYGYTF
J gene: TRBJ1-2
D gene: -
V gene: TRBV5-1
clone size: few

CDR3 DNA: TGTGCCAGCAGTGAAGCGAGGGACAGGGGTGACATTCAGTACTTC
CDR3 protein: CASSEARDRGDIQYF
J gene: TRBJ2-4
D gene: TRBD1
V gene: TRBV6-1
clone size: -

CDR3 DNA: TGTGCCAGCAGCCATCGGGGGGTCTACCAAGAGACCCAGTACTTC
CDR3 protein: CASSHRGVYQETQYF
J gene: TRBJ2-5
D gene: TRBD2
V gene: TRBV11-3
clone size: -

CDR3 DNA: TGTGCCAGCAGCGTGGGAGGGACACCGTTGGACCAGTACTTC
CDR3 protein: CASSVGGTPLDQYF
J gene: TRBJ2-5
D gene: -
V gene: TRBV7-9
clone size: few

CDR3 DNA: TGCGCCAGCAGCCCTCGCGGCGTCTCCTACGAGCAGTACTTC
CDR3 protein: CASSPRGVSYEQYF
J gene: TRBJ2-7
D gene: -
V gene: TRBV5-1
clone size: -

CDR3 DNA: TGTGCCAGCAGTCGTGGGGTAGCGGGATTCACAGATACGCAGTATTTT
CDR3 protein: CASSRGVAGFTDTQYF
J gene: TRBJ2-3
D gene: TRBD2
V gene: TRBV11-3
clone size: -

CDR3 DNA: TGTGCCAGCAGTCAAACCGGGACAGGGGCCAATTGGGAGCAGTTCTTC
CDR3 protein: CASSQTGTGANWEQFF
J gene: TRBJ2-1
D gene: TRBD1
V gene: TRBV28
clone size: -

CDR3 DNA: TGTGCCAGCAGTTTATCCACCGGCGAGCAGTACTTC
CDR3 protein: CASSLSTGEQYF
J gene: TRBJ2-7
D gene: -
V gene: TRBV28
clone size: -

CDR3 DNA: TGCGCCAGCAGTTCTAGGACTAGCGGGCTGTACAATGAGCAGTTCTTC
CDR3 protein: CASSSRTSGLYNEQFF
J gene: TRBJ2-1
D gene: TRBD2
V gene: TRBV5-1
clone size: -

CDR3 DNA: TGTGCCAGCAGCTTTCGGGACGCAGCTAACTATGGCTACACCTTC
CDR3 protein: CASSFRDAANYGYTF
J gene: TRBJ1-2
D gene: -
V gene: TRBV5-8
clone size: once

CDR3 DNA: TGTGCCAGCAGCTATGACCTAGCCAAAAACATTCAGTACTTC
CDR3 protein: CASSYDLAKNIQYF
J gene: TRBJ2-4
D gene: -
V gene: TRBV7-2
clone size: once

CDR3 DNA: TGTGCCAGCAGCTTAGCTGGAAACACCATATATTTT
CDR3 protein: CASSLAGNTIYF
J gene: TRBJ1-3
D gene: -
V gene: TRBV11-3
clone size: -

CDR3 DNA: TGTGCCAGCAGCCAAGACGGACAGGGCGATTATGGCTACACCTTC
CDR3 protein: CASSQDGQGDYGYTF
J gene: TRBJ1-2
D gene: TRBD1
V gene: TRBV4-2
clone size: -

CDR3 DNA: TGTGCCAGCAGCTCACCTCTCACCCAATTTCCGGGACTATCCTACGAGCAGTACTTC
CDR3 protein: CASSSPLTQFPGLSYEQYF
J gene: TRBJ2-7
D gene: TRBD2
V gene: TRBV11-3
clone size: -